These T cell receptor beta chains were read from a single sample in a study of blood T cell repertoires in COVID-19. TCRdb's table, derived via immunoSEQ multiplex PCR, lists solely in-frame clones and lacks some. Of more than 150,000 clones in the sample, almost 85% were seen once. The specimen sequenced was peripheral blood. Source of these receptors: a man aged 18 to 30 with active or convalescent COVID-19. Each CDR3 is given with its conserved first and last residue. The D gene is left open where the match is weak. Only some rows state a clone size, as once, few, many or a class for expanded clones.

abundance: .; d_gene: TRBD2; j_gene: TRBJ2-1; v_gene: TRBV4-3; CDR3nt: TGCGCCAGCAGCCAACTCAGGCTAGCGGGAGGATTAAATGAGCAGTTCTTC; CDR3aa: CASSQLRLAGGLNEQFF
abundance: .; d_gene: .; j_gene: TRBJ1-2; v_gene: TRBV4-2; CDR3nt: TGTGCCAGCAGCCGCTCTCAGGCAGGGAAAGTCTATGGCTACACCTTC; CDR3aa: CASSRSQAGKVYGYTF
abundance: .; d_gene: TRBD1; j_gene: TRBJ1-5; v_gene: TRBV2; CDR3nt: TGTGCCAGCAGTGATCCGGGACAGGGGGCGGCCTACGGCCAGCCCCAGCATTTT; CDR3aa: CASSDPGQGAAYGQPQHF
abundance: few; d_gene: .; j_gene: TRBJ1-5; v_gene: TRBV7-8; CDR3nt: TGTGCCAGCAGCTTCAGCTGGGCAGCTAGCAATCAGCCCCAGCATTTT; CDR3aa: CASSFSWAASNQPQHF
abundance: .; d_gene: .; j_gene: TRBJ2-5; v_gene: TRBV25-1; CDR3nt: TGTGCCAGCAGTGAATCCCTCGGGCAGGGTAGGCCAGAGACCCAGTACTTC; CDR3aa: CASSESLGQGRPETQYF
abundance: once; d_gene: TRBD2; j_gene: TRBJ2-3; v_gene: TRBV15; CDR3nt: TGTGCCACCAGCAGTGCCCCCTTTAGCGGGAGGGCCCGAGATACGCAGTATTTT; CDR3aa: CATSSAPFSGRARDTQYF
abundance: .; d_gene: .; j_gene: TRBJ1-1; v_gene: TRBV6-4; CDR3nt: TGTGCCAGCAGATCCACAGATGTGAACACTGAAGCTTTCTTT; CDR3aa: CASRSTDVNTEAFF
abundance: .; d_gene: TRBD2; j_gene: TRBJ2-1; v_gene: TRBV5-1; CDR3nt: TGCGCCAGCAGCCCACGGACTAGCGGGGGGCCAATCTACAATGAGCAGTTCTTC; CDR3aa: CASSPRTSGGPIYNEQFF
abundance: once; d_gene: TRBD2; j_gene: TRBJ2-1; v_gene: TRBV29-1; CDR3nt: TGCAGCGTGGGACTAGCGGTTAACAATGAGCAGTTCTTC; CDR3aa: CSVGLAVNNEQFF
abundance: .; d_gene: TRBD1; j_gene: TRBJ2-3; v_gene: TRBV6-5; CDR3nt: TGTGCCAGCAGTAATCCCGGGACAGGGAGTGCGCAGTATTTT; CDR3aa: CASSNPGTGSAQYF
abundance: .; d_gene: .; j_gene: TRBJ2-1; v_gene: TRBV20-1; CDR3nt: TGCAGTGCTAGTTCGGGGTACAATGAGCAGTTCTTC; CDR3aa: CSASSGYNEQFF
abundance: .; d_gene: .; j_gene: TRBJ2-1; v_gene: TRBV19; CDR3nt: TGTGCCAGTAGTACCAGATCCTACAATGAGCAGTTCTTC; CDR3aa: CASSTRSYNEQFF
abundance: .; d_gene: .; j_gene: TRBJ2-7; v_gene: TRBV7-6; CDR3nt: TGTGCCAGCAGCCCCGTGAGCGGCTCCTACGAGCAGTACTTC; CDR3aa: CASSPVSGSYEQYF
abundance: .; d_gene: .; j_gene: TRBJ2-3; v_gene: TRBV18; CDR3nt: TGTGCCAGCTCACTGGGCGGGGGCTTCACAGATACGCAGTATTTT; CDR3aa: CASSLGGGFTDTQYF
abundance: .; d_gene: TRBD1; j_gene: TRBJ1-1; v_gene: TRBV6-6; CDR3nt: TGTGCCAGCACACCTGGACAGGGGAGAGCTTTCTTT; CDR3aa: CASTPGQGRAFF
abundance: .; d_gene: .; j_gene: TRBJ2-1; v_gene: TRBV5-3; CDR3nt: TGTGCCAGAAGCTTGGATGACAGAGGAAGTCCCCTCCACCACAATGAGCAGTTCTTC; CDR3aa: CARSLDDRGSPLHHNEQFF
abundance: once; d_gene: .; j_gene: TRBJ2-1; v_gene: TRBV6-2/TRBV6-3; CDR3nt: TGTGCCAGCAGTTACTCTGGCTTACCGAACAATGAGCAGTTCTTC; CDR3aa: CASSYSGLPNNEQFF
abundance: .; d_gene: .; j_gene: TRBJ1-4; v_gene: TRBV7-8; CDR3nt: TGTGCCAGCAGCTTAGCGAACCGGGGTCTTAATGAAAAACTGTTTTTT; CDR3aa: CASSLANRGLNEKLFF
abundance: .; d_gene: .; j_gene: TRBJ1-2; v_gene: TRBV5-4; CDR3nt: TGTGCCAGCAGCAACGCGGGAGGTGCGAACTATGGCTACACCTTC; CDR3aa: CASSNAGGANYGYTF
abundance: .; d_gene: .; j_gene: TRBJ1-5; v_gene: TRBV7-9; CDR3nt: TGTGCCAGCAGCCCGGAGACAGCTAATCAGCCCCAGCATTTT; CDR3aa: CASSPETANQPQHF
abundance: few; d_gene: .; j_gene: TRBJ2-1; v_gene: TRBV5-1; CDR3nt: TGCGCCAGCAGCTTTGGGTTGAGGAACAATGAGCAGTTCTTC; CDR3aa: CASSFGLRNNEQFF
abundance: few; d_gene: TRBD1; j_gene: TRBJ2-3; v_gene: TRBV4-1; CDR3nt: TGCGCCAGCAGCCAAGAACCCGGGACAGGGGCAGATACGCAGTATTTT; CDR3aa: CASSQEPGTGADTQYF
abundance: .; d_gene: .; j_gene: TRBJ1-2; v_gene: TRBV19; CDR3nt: TGTGCCAGTAGTCCAACCGGGACTCTTAACTATGGCTACACCTTC; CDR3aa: CASSPTGTLNYGYTF
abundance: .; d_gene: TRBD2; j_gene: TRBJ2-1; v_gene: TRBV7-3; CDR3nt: TGTGCCAGCAGCTTAATGTCGGCTAGCGGGAACTTCGGTGAGCAGTTCTTC; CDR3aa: CASSLMSASGNFGEQFF
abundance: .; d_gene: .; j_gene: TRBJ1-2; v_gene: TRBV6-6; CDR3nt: TGTGCCAGCACCATGGTACCTCGGGATGGCTACACCTTC; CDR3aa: CASTMVPRDGYTF
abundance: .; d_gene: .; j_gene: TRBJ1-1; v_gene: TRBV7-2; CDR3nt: TGTGCCAGCAGTCATTCGAACACTGAAGCTTTCTTT; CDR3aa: CASSHSNTEAFF
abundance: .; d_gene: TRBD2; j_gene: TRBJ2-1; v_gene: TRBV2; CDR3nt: TGTGCCAGCAGCCACCTACTAGCGGGGGCGGACAATGAGCAGTTCTTC; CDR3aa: CASSHLLAGADNEQFF
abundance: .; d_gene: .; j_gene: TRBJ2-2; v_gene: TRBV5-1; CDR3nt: TGCGCCAGCAGCTTGGCGGGTCACGCGAACACCGGGGAGCTGTTTTTT; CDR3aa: CASSLAGHANTGELFF
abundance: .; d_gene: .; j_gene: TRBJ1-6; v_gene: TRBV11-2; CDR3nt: TGTGCCAGCAGCTTAATCGAGGATCTAAACCATTCACCCCTCCACTTT; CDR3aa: CASSLIEDLNHSPLHF
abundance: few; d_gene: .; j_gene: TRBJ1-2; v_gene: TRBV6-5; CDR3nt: TGTGCCAGCAGGGCCAACTATGGCTACACCTTC; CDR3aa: CASRANYGYTF
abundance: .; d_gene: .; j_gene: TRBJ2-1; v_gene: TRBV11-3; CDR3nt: TGTGCCAGCAGCTTAGGCCCACCATCCAGTGAGCAGTTCTTC; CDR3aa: CASSLGPPSSEQFF
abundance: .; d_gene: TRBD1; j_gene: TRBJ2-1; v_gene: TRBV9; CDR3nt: TGTGCCAGCAGCGAGGGACAGGGGTCCTACAATGAGCAGTTCTTC; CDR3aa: CASSEGQGSYNEQFF
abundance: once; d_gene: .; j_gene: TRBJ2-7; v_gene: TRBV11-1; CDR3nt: TGTGCCAGCAGCTTATCATTCCGGGTAGGATACGAGCAGTACTTC; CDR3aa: CASSLSFRVGYEQYF
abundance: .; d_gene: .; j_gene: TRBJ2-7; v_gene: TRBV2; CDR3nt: TGTGCCAGCAGTGATGGCGGCCCCTCGGGAGAGCAGTACTTC; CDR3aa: CASSDGGPSGEQYF
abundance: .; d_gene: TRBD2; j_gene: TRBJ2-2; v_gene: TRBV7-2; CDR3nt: TGTGCCAGCAGCTTCAACCGACGACTAGCGGAAACTTACACCGGGGAGCTGTTTTTT; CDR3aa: CASSFNRRLAETYTGELFF
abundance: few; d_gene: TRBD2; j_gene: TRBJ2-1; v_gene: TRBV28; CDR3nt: TGTGCCAGCAGCCACACCCTAGCGGGGTACAATGAGCAGTTCTTC; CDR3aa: CASSHTLAGYNEQFF
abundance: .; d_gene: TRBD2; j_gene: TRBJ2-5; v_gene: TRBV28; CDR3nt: TGTGCCAGCAAAGGTCGTAGCGGGTTCGTAGAGACCCAGTACTTC; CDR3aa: CASKGRSGFVETQYF
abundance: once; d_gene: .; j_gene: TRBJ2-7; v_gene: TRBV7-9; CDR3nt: TGTGCCAGCAGCCCTGCGGGCCTGGAGCAGTACTTC; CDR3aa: CASSPAGLEQYF
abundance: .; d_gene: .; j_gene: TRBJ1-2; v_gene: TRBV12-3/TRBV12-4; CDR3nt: TGTGCCAGCAGTACAGGGTTGAGAGGCTACACCTTC; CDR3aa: CASSTGLRGYTF
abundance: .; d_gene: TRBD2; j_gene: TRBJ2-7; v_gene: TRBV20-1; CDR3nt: TGCAGTGCTAGTTCTTGGACTAGCGGGAGTGGGTTGTCCTACGAGCAGTACTTC; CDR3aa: CSASSWTSGSGLSYEQYF
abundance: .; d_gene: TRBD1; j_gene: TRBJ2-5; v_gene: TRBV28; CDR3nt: TGTGCCAGCAGAACGGACAGGGAGGTAGGAGAGACCCAGTACTTC; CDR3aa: CASRTDREVGETQYF
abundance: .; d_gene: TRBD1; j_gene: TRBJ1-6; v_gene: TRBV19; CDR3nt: TGTGCCAGTAGTGACAGGGTAGGATCACCCCTCCACTTT; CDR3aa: CASSDRVGSPLHF
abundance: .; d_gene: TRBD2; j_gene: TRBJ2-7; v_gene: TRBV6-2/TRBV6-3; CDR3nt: TGTGCCAGCAGTGCTCAGGGACTAGCCACGCGGGAGCAGTACTTC; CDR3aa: CASSAQGLATREQYF
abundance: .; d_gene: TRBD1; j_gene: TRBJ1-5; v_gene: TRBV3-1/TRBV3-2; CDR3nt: TGTGCCAGCAGCCAACAACTGGGACAGCCCAATCAGCCCCAGCATTTT; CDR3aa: CASSQQLGQPNQPQHF
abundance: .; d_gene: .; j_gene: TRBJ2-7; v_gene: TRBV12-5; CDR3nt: TGTGCTAGTGGTTTGGGGCAGGGGACTAACTACGAGCAGTACTTC; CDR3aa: CASGLGQGTNYEQYF
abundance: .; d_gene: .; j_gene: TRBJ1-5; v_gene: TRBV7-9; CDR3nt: TGTGCCAGCAGTCGGGGGGCGCGAAATCAGCCCCAGCATTTT; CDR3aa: CASSRGARNQPQHF
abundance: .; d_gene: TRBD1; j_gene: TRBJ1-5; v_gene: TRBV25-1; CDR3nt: TGTGCCAGCAGGGGACAGGGACATAGCAATCAGCCCCAGCATTTT; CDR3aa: CASRGQGHSNQPQHF
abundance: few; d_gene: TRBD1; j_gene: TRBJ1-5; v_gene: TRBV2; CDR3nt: TGTGCCAGCAGTTTACAGGGGCGGGGCAATCAGCCCCAGCATTTT; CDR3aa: CASSLQGRGNQPQHF
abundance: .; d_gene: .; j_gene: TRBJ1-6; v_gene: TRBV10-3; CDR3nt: TGTGCCATCAGTGAGAGTCCAAACAAGAACAGGGATTCACCCCTCCACTTT; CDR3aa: CAISESPNKNRDSPLHF
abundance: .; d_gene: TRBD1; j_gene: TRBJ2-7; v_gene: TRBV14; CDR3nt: TGTGCCAGCAGCCACCCCCCCGGACAGGGCTTTACATACGAGCAGTACTTC; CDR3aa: CASSHPPGQGFTYEQYF
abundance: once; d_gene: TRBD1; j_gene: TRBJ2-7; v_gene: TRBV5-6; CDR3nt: TGTGCCAGCAGCTACGACAGGGGATCATACGAGCAGTACTTC; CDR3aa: CASSYDRGSYEQYF
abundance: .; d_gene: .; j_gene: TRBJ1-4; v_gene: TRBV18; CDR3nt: TGTGCCAGCTCACCACCGAGTAGCCGTAATGAAAAACTGTTTTTT; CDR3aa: CASSPPSSRNEKLFF